Below, 15 T cell receptor beta chains from the same sample are listed, as sequenced in a study of CD8 T cells in ankylosing spondylitis. Using its own MiXCR run on the 5' RACE reads, TCRdb lists one record per CDR3 protein. This sample has about 260,000 distinct CDR3 sequences, with around 18% found just once. Material: blood, either unsorted or a sorted T cell fraction (not recorded which). These TCRs come from a male donor with ankylosing spondylitis or in good health (not recorded which).

The chain couples TRBV3-1 to TRBJ2-3; 8 bases are shared with TRBD2. Germline V gene lookup returns CDR1 LGHDT and CDR2 YNNKEL (reference sequence). V gave up 4 bases and J gave up 2 bases; unmatched junction bases: 8. The CDR3 loop spans 16 amino acids. The CDR3 sequence: CASSLGLVLTTDTQYF. The CDR3 region has the DNA TGTGCCAGCAGCCTGGGACTAGTATTAACCACAGATACGCAGTATTTT.

This chain joins TRBV12-3 or TRBV12-4 and TRBJ1-1; D gene uncertain. Trimming shortened V by 6 bases and J by 11 bases, and 13 bases separated the two germline ends. The length of the CDR3 is 11 residues. CDR3 DNA: TGTGCCAGCAGCAAAACCACGACGGCTTTCTTT. As protein: CASSKTTTAFF.

This clonotype was recorded a few times. The chain joins TRBV5-1 to TRBJ2-3, with TRBD1 identical over 10 bases. This CDR3 is 15 amino acids long. J gave up 4 bases and V 4 bases, and 6 bases lay outside the gene matches. Germline CDR1 SGHRS, CDR2 YFSETQ. This CDR3 reads CASSQGTGAADTQYF. The CDR3 nucleotides are TGCGCCAGCAGCCAAGGGACAGGGGCCGCAGATACGCAGTATTTT.

This clonotype was counted between two and nine times. This chain uses TRBV28 with TRBJ1-1, with TRBD1 as a possible D gene (5 bases). Looked up from germline, CDR1 is MDHEN and CDR2 is SYDVKM. V lost 5 bases and J 8 bases, leaving 18 bases between the germline ends. This CDR3 comprises 14 residues. The CDR3 region has the DNA TGTGCCAGCAGTCCTGATATGGTTCGGGGGGAAGCTTTCTTT. It encodes CASSPDMVRGEAFF.

This clonotype was observed a handful of times. A read error may be the cause here, since a much bigger clone is one base away. The chain links TRBV3-1 to TRBJ1-4, with D unresolved. The CDR3 sequence is 13 residues long. V was trimmed by 2 bases and J by 8 bases, leaving 9 bases between them. CDR1 is LGHDT and CDR2 is YNNKEL in the germline V gene (reference sequence). CDR3 loop: CASSQHSGEKLFF. CDR3 bases: TGTGCCAGCAGCCAACACTCTGGGGAAAAACTGTTTTTT.

The chain is built from TRBV20-1 and TRBJ2-2; 7 bases line up with TRBD1. The junction had 9 bases not matched to a gene; V was cut back by 5 bases and J by 6 bases. The CDR3 extends over 14 amino acids. Germline V gene lookup returns CDR1 DFQATT and CDR2 SNEGSKA (reference sequence). For the CDR3, the DNA is TGCAGTGCTCTTGGGACAGTGGGCGCCGGGGAGCTGTTTTTT. Translated: CSALGTVGAGELFF.

The table lists this clonotype with a few counts. V usage is TRBV10-3 and J usage is TRBJ2-3, with 10 bases matching TRBD2. The V gene's germline CDR1 is ENHRY and CDR2 SYGVKD. CDR3 length equals 16 residues. V lost 3 bases to trimming and J lost 4 bases; unmatched junction nucleotides: 7. CDR3 nucleotide sequence: TGTGCCATCAGTGATCTAGCGGGGGATGGCCCAGATACGCAGTATTTT. Protein: CAISDLAGDGPDTQYF.

The table lists this clonotype with a few counts. The chain couples TRBV2 to TRBJ2-5, with D tentatively TRBD2 (5 bases). Germline V gene lookup returns CDR1 SNHLY and CDR2 FYNNEI. V lost 5 bases to trimming and J lost 9 bases, with 16 bases between them. The CDR3 totals 13 residues. This CDR3 reads CASSTEGYWAQYF. The DNA of the CDR3 is TGTGCCAGCAGTACCGAGGGCTATTGGGCCCAGTACTTC. Complete variable domain (other parts from reference TRBV2 and TRBJ2-5): EPEVTQTPSHQVTQMGQEVILRCVPISNHLYFYWYRQILGQKVEFLVSFYNNEISEKSEIFDDQFSVERPDGSNFTLKIRSTKLEDSAMYFCASSTEGYWAQYFGPGTRLLVL.

V is TRBV12-3 or TRBV12-4 and J is TRBJ1-1; weak D call: TRBD1 (6 bases). V lost 4 bases, J lost 5 bases, and 17 bases lay in between. The CDR3 is 15 residues long. The CDR3 sequence is CASSSWGGGETEAFF. The CDR3 DNA reads TGTGCCAGCAGTTCCTGGGGGGGGGGCGAGACTGAAGCTTTCTTT.

This clonotype was picked up a small number of times. The chain couples TRBV12-3 or TRBV12-4 to TRBJ1-3; the match to TRBD1 covers 7 bases. This CDR3 spans 12 amino acids. CDR3 residues: CGTGETGNTIYF. CDR3 nucleotides: TGTGGCACAGGGGAAACTGGAAACACCATATATTTT.

The chain links TRBV6-1 to TRBJ2-4, with a weak D call TRBD2 (7 bases). The CDR3 length is 11 residues. Deletions cut 10 bases from V and 8 bases from J, with 12 bases between. Germline CDR1 and CDR2: MNHNS and SASEGT. The CDR3 here is CATTGRDIQYF. CDR3 bases: TGTGCCACCACAGGGAGGGACATTCAGTACTTC.

The table lists this clonotype with many counts. This CDR3 is CATSEGTDTQYF. The CDR3 region has the DNA TGTGCCACCAGTGAAGGTACAGATACGCAGTATTTT. The chain carries TRBV24-1 and TRBJ2-3; D remains unclear. Germline V CDR1 and CDR2: KGHDR, SFDVKD. Trimming shortened V by 4 bases and J by 3 bases, and 4 bases separated the two germline ends. This CDR3 spans 12 amino acids.

This chain connects TRBV19 to TRBJ2-5, with D perhaps matching TRBD1 or TRBD2 (5 bases each). Trimming removed 4 bases at V and 1 base at J, with 13 bases between. CDR1 is LNHDA and CDR2 is SQIVND in the germline V gene (reference sequence). CDR3 length equals 15 residues. CDR3 DNA sequence: TGTGCCAGTAGTACAGGGTCTGGGGGCCAAGAGACCCAGTACTTC. Translating it yields CASSTGSGGQETQYF.

This clonotype was counted between two and nine times. The J gene is TRBJ1-1, the V gene TRBV20-1, with a weak D call TRBD1 (5 bases). The germline V gene has CDR1 DFQATT and CDR2 SNEGSKA (reference sequence). The CDR3 runs 13 residues. Trimming shortened V by 6 bases and J by 7 bases, and 18 bases separated the two germline ends. The CDR3 loop is CSAPPGGRGEAFF. The CDR3 bases are TGCAGTGCCCCCCCCGGGGGACGGGGTGAAGCTTTCTTT.

The J gene is TRBJ2-7, the V gene TRBV12-3 or TRBV12-4; a possible D gene is TRBD2 (6 bases). Trimming took 3 bases from V and 3 from J, leaving 9 bases between them. The CDR3 has 13 residues. The CDR3 loop is CASSFGSHYEQYV. The CDR3 nucleotides read TGTGCCAGCAGTTTCGGGAGCCACTACGAGCAGTACGTC.